Listed here are 3 T cell receptor beta chains from one sample, sequenced in a study of vaccination effects on CD4 cells after COVID-19. No antigen has been identified for these receptors. Antigen-specific CD4+ T cells were first expanded with viral peptide pools by the ViraFEST assay and only then sequenced. Upon completion of about ten days in culture, CD4+ T cells were isolated. According to the study, vaccine recipients showed no prior SARS-CoV-2 infection and negative nucleocapsid antibodies. Method: immunoSEQ multiplex PCR; TCRdb's copy keeps in-frame clones and lacks some. Among just under 75,000 clones listed, under 85% were seen once. This specimen consisted of CD4+ T cells from PBMCs cultured with HCoV-NL63 spike peptides, obtained before COVID-19 vaccination. All receptors derive from a human donor who received a COVID-19 vaccine.

The chain combines TRBV2 with TRBJ2-7; D call uncertain. Per the germline V gene, CDR1 is SNHLY and CDR2 is FYNNEI. The CDR3 loop spans 11 amino acids. Trimming left V 3 bases short and J 3 bases short, with 3 bases between. CDR3 nucleotides: TGTGCCAGCAGTGAGTACTACGAGCAGTACGTC. It encodes CASSEYYEQYV.

The chain employs TRBV11-1 and TRBJ2-5, with D tentatively TRBD2 (6 bases). V lost 5 bases to trimming and J lost 5 bases, with 9 bases between them. Per the germline V gene, CDR1 is SGHAT and CDR2 is FQDESV (reference sequence). There are 12 residues in the CDR3. CDR3 nucleotide sequence: TGTGCCAGCAGCCCCCGGGGGGAGACCCAGTACTTC. It translates to CASSPRGETQYF.

This clone was counted a single time. V gene TRBV15 combines with J gene TRBJ2-5; the D gene is possibly TRBD2 (5 bases). The V end was cut by 0 bases, the J end by 3 bases, with 8 bases between. Germline CDR1 reads LNHNV; CDR2 reads YYDKDF (reference sequence). This CDR3 is built from 14 residues. CDR3 DNA: TGTGCCACCAGCAGAGATCGGGGAGAAGAGACCCAGTACTTC. The encoded protein is CATSRDRGEETQYF. Full variable domain (missing parts from reference TRBV15 and TRBJ2-5): DAMVIQNPRYQVTQFGKPVTLSCSQTLNHNVMYWYQQKSSQAPKLLFHYYDKDFNNEADTPDNFQSRRPNTSFCFLDIRSPGLGDTAMYLCATSRDRGEETQYFGPGTRLLVL.